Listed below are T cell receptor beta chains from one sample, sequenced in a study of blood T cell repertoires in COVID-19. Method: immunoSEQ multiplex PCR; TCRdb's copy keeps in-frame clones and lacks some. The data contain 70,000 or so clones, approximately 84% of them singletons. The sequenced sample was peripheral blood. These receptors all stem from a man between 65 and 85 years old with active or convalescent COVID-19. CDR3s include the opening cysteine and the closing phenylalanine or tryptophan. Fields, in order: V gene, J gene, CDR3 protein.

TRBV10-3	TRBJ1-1	CAIRGADTEAFF
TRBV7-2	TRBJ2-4	CASSLGTENIQYF
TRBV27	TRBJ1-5	CASSLGRVQPQHF
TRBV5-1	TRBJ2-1	CASSLDSGRTNEQFF
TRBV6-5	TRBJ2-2	CASSYVASGIAGELFF
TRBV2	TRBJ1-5	CASSGGEGPQHF
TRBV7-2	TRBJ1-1	CASSSTALTEAFF
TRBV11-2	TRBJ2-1	CASSYDYGEQFF
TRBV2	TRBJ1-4	CASRDPGQHEKLFF
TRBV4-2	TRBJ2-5	CASSPFEGDGETQYF
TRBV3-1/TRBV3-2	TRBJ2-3	CASSPGAGGPSFYTQYF
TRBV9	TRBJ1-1	CASSVGGTGNTEAFF
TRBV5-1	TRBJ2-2	CASRGGAGTGELFF
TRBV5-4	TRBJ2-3	CASTFRLAGARTDTQYF
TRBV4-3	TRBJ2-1	CASSQDPLSSGRGSYNEQFF
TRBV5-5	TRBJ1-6	CASSATLGTSAYNSPLHF
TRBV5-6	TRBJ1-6	CASSDYRGYASPLHF
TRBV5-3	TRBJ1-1	CARSLEQGVYVNTEAFF
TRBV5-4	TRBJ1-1	CASSSSSTTGNTEAFF
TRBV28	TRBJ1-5	CASSLPSGTGAQHF
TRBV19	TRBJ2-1	CASSKSGTRYNEQFF
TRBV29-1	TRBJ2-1	CSVGSIDEQFF
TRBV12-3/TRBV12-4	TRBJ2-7	CASSLTYEQYF
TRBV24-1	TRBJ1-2	CATSDPGTAFIGYTF
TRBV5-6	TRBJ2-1	CASSLGQGPWEQFF
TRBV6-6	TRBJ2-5	CASSYGGFGKETQYF